This T cell receptor beta chain derives from a study of cytomegalovirus exposure and HLA in healthy donors (dated by TCRdb to the late 2010s). Turning to the overall study: An earlier analysis of several hundred of the donors reported 276 Gb of sequence data and 95 million to 120 million unique TCR beta sequences obtained from about 179 million T cells. Roughly 300 gigabases of sequencing data and 78 million or so unique TCR sequences were included in an early release covering several hundred HLA-typed donors. Of the 300 to 500 genotyped donors, 65% to 90% were placed in the genetic ancestry cluster associated with self-reported Caucasian donors. The aim of the study was to test whether cataloging public T cell receptors could identify signatures of past pathogen exposure. The study used immunosequencing to profile the T cell repertoires of several hundred subjects and linked those repertoires to cytomegalovirus serostatus. Along with the approximately 620-subject first cohort, a separate validation cohort of some 130 different subjects was used. To predict cytomegalovirus infection status, the study combined high-throughput TCR immunosequencing, statistical association of individual TCRs with disease status, and machine learning. In a later analysis, previously published TCR beta repertoires from 600 to 850 donors were re-analyzed and high-resolution HLA genotyping was added so that TCR occurrence patterns could be studied. In the later analysis, no new phenotypic data were used to find candidate immune exposures; instead, reliance was placed on TCR beta sequences and their occurrence across donors. An earlier analysis of roughly 600 of the donors used high-throughput TCR beta sequencing to judge whether each TCR beta V gene segment behaved as functional or pseudogenic. Donor age, sex, ethnicity and CMV serostatus were collected together with the repertoire data. Genome-wide SNP genotypes for about 60% of the 666 donors were used in a later genetic analysis, which treated that subset as a discovery cohort. Every repertoire in the discovery cohort had been generated on one and the same sequencing platform. Both class I and class II loci were covered by HLA typing, at four-digit resolution. Typing coverage differed by locus: A, B, C, DRB1 and DQB1 were typed in roughly 620-630 donors, DQA1 in 522, DPA1 in 600 to 610, and DPB1 in 400 to 490. Because of strong linkage in the cohort, a handful of DR-DQ haplotypes were treated as single units for association and clustering. Among about 360 genotyped donors of the cohort, an average of around 240,000 unique TCR beta nucleotide sequences were sequenced per donor, around 20% of them non-productive.

The full study reports these points: A later analysis found that most CMV-associated TCR beta chains appeared HLA-restricted, with HLA associations seemingly driven largely by CMV exposure. Several of the top co-occurrence clusters appeared to be linked to parvovirus B19, influenza, CMV and Epstein-Barr virus, according to a later analysis. Seventeen rarely observed V segments, including chromosome 9 orphons, were excluded from the earlier analysis of several hundred of the donors because counts were too low. A further reported finding was that TCR beta sequences accurately predicted the HLA-A and HLA-B alleles for most subjects in the first cohort. Assigning TCR associations to individual alleles was difficult when HLA alleles, especially DR and DQ, strongly co-occurred. A later genetic analysis associated a missense DCLRE1C variant with V-gene and J-gene trimming of TCR beta chains, and an independent cohort replicated the association. Linkage disequilibrium might explain the correlated functional status among segregating V segments, but an unknown experimental factor could not be excluded. The presence/absence analyses assumed that sequencing depth was roughly uniform across donors, and that assumption may not be true. In a later analysis, HLA-associated TCR beta chains were found to be more clonally expanded and to have lower generation probabilities than equally common non-associated chains. Because HLA typing was missing for some donors at each locus, association tests included only the typed subset. In both the original and validation cohorts, the classifier was reported to diagnose cytomegalovirus status with high specificity and sensitivity. A cluster of highly shared sequence variants was judged likely to represent a technical artifact of the sequencing pipeline. At a false discovery rate of 0.05, a later analysis linked around 17,000 TCR beta sequences to specific HLA alleles. It was suggested by the authors that the approach could potentially be generalized to other disease states and immunological phenotypes. In vitro tests confirmed that a few of the cytomegalovirus-associated TCR beta chains recognize cytomegalovirus antigens. According to a later genetic analysis, donors in an Asian-associated ancestry cluster had fewer N-insertions in productive TCRs than the approximately 650-donor mean. A total of about 150 TCR beta chains were listed by the study as associated with cytomegalovirus. According to a later analysis, TCR association rates differed among HLA loci, with DRB1 alleles showing the most associated TCRs and HLA-C alleles showing the fewest. The cohort was sequenced for TCR beta chains only, and without alpha or paired-chain data the features that could be detected were limited. CMV serostatus was the only immune exposure information available for the cohort. In an earlier analysis of 450 to 750 of the donors, most TCR beta V segments appeared in productive rearrangements about 87% or about 30% of the time, broadly matching IMGT annotations. Some IMGT-functional V segments, including TRBV6-2 and TRBV6-3, could not be distinguished by the 87-base-pair reads and were therefore excluded. Most TCR sequences were seen in very few donors, while some public TCRs were found in many individuals.

Concerning this clone itself: What antigen it recognizes has not been identified. No much larger clonotype is one base removed from it; base qualities were not supplied.

Library construction relied on the immunoSEQ multiplex PCR assay. The multiplex PCR relied on a mix of 60 forward primers for TCR Vbeta segments and 13 reverse primers for TCR Jbeta segments. A multiplex PCR assay on genomic DNA amplified the CDR3 region of rearranged TCR beta genes. The amplified TCR beta libraries were sequenced on the Illumina HiSeq System as 87-base-pair reads. In the authors' own workflow: In a later analysis, tens of millions of unique TCR beta chains were counted across the roughly 610 repertoires, and roughly 10 million of these chains were shared by at least two donors. Raw reads were error-corrected and collapsed into unique sequences with a nearest-neighbor algorithm that merged closely related sequences to remove PCR and sequencing errors. To assign V, D and J gene segments, CDR3 sequences were aligned to IMGT reference sequences. For a sequence to be retained, at least a six-nucleotide match to both a V gene segment and a J gene segment was required. A rearrangement was called productive if the CDR3 had no stop codons and remained in frame with V and J, and every other rearrangement was called non-productive. CDR3 was defined according to IMGT convention as the region running from the second conserved V-encoded cysteine to the conserved J-encoded phenylalanine. Sequences without an unambiguous match to a single V gene segment were excluded from the earlier analysis of several hundred of the donors. An earlier analysis of under 750 of the donors called V segments functional above 56.7% productive rearrangements and segregating when the between-donor standard deviation exceeded 5%. To diagnose cytomegalovirus status from the catalog of TCR beta chain sequences, a statistical classification framework was built. In a later analysis, V and J genes were assigned by comparing TCR nucleotide sequences against IMGT/GENE-DB human TR gene sequences. The TCRdist pipeline was used in a later analysis to assign CDR3 sequences and most-parsimonious VDJ recombination scenarios. In a later analysis, each TCR beta chain was defined by its CDR3 amino acid sequence together with its V-gene family, and reads lacking a unique V-gene family were excluded. A later analysis removed 550 to 650 highly shared, low-generation-probability nucleotide sequences to deal with suspected cross-contamination and a sequencing artifact. A later analysis calculated a clonal expansion index for each public chain from normalized within-repertoire ranks of inferred template counts. A later analysis computed generation probabilities with a VDJ recombination model fitted to out-of-frame rearrangements, and checked the results against IGoR. Hypergeometric tests were used in a later analysis to score TCR-TCR, TCR-HLA and TCR-CMV co-occurrence, with a repertoire-size bias correction applied to the TCR pairs. In a later analysis, false discovery rates were estimated by permuting HLA or CMV assignments 20 times. A later analysis grouped co-occurring TCRs with DBSCAN, adding TCRdist sequence similarity when clustering within HLA-allele-positive subsets. Co-occurrence clustering excluded repertoires with fewer than 30,000 or more than 120,000 public chains, plus five with anomalous nucleotide sharing. This immuneACCESS table, as held by TCRdb, lists in-frame sequences with V and J called but not all clones. Of the missing ones, under half trace to an unresolved V gene in checked studies; the others have no known cause. V and J calls and clone size are as listed in that table; D and trimming were resolved from the DNA. The sample table contains 150,000 to 200,000 clones; only one count was recorded for about 80% of them. About 15% of the sample lies in the top ten.

The cysteine opens and the phenylalanine closes a CDR3 of 14 amino acids. Of the read, only the CDR3 DNA is kept; its 42 bases are in frame from base 1. Trimming costs V 6 bases and J 3 bases, and their ends lie 14 bases apart. From the germline V gene, CDR1 is MNHNS and CDR2 is SASEGT. The cohort consisted of 670 or so healthy bone marrow donors. At the time of sampling, all cohort members were nominally healthy, though unrecorded immune exposures were likely present. The donor tested CMV seronegative, placing the donor among the 350 or so seronegative members of the cohort. A peripheral blood sample was provided by each donor, and peripheral blood mononuclear cells were used for TCR beta sequencing. Genomic DNA extraction from the blood cell samples was performed with the Qiagen DNeasy Blood Extraction Kit.

Rearrangement joined TRBV6-1 to TRBJ1-1; confidence is insufficient to name the D gene. The sequence derives from a woman in her thirties or forties in good health and CMV-seronegative. Sequenced material: PBMCs. The CDR3 protein is CASRWEGLDTEAFF. In nucleotides, the sequence is TGTGCCAGCAGGTGGGAGGGTTTGGACACTGAAGCTTTCTTT.